A single sample gave rise to the 20 T cell receptor beta chains below, sequenced in a study of shared clonotypes between healthy human individuals. Positive CCR7 selection of CD45RO-negative cells yielded the naive CD8 cells, and terminally differentiated effector memory CD45RA+ cells were excluded. TCRdb's copy holds only in-frame clones and misses some; the assay was immunoSEQ multiplex PCR. This table has approximately 1.9 million clones, around 93% appearing once. What was sequenced was naive CD8+ T cells from PBMCs. Every receptor here comes from a man aged 18 to 35 in good health. Some clones in this sample may be carry-over from other donors' samples.

The chain has TRBV7-9 and TRBJ2-7; 9 bases fit TRBD1. The ends lost 8 bases at V and 5 bases at J; junction bases unmatched: 7. Per the germline V gene, CDR1 is SEHNR and CDR2 is FQNEAQ (reference sequence). This CDR3 contains 13 residues. The CDR3 coding sequence is TGTGCCAGCGACACCGGGACAGGGAACGAGCAGTACTTC. Its protein is CASDTGTGNEQYF.

The rearrangement links TRBV5-1 to TRBJ2-3; TRBD1 matches at 8 bases. Germline CDR1 and CDR2: SGHRS and YFSETQ. V lost 3 bases and J lost 4; bases outside the gene matches: 4. This CDR3 spans 14 amino acids. The CDR3 nucleotides read TGCGCCAGCAGCTCTGGACAGGGATCAGATACGCAGTATTTT. Its translation: CASSSGQGSDTQYF.

The V call is TRBV13, the J call TRBJ2-7, with a possible D match to TRBD1 (6 bases). CDR1 and CDR2 (germline): PRHDT, FYEKMQ (reference sequence). The germline V and J ends were trimmed by 4 bases and 2 bases, with 12 bases remaining between them. The CDR3 consists of 14 residues. The CDR3: CASSSYRTAYEQYF. For the CDR3, the DNA is TGTGCCAGCAGCTCATACCGGACAGCCTACGAGCAGTACTTC.

The chain couples TRBV6-5 to TRBJ2-5; the match to TRBD2 covers 12 bases. The CDR3 has 16 residues. Germline V gene sequence: CDR1 MNHEY, CDR2 SVGAGI. The J segment lost 3 bases and the V segment lost 2 bases, leaving 4 bases of the junction unmatched. CDR3 sequence (DNA): TGTGCCAGCAGTTACCCCAGGACTAGCGGGAAAGAGACCCAGTACTTC. It codes for CASSYPRTSGKETQYF.

The chain recombines TRBV6-1 with TRBJ2-7; TRBD1 aligns across 8 bases. The CDR3 loop spans 14 amino acids. Germline values: CDR1 MNHNS, CDR2 SASEGT. The ends lost 5 bases at V and 2 bases at J; junction bases unmatched: 5. CDR3 region: CASSPTGGAYEQYF. CDR3 DNA: TGTGCCAGCAGTCCAACAGGGGGTGCCTACGAGCAGTACTTC.

The chain joins TRBV19 to TRBJ2-6; D is unclear. Germline V gene sequence: CDR1 LNHDA, CDR2 SQIVND (reference sequence). Trimming cost V 8 bases and J 0 bases, with 5 bases left between them. The CDR3 length is 13 residues. The CDR3 bases are TGTGCCAGTGCACCCTCTGGGGCCAACGTCCTGACTTTC. Protein product: CASAPSGANVLTF.

The genes are TRBV4-3 and TRBJ1-1, with unresolved D. CDR3 length equals 17 residues. The germline gives CDR1 LGHNA, CDR2 YSLEER. The germline V and J ends were trimmed by 3 bases and 1 base, with 18 bases remaining between them. The CDR3 nucleotides read TGCGCCAGCAGCCAGCGTCAAGCCCATTGGGGGAACACTGAAGCTTTCTTT. Its protein product is CASSQRQAHWGNTEAFF.

The chain links TRBV11-2 to TRBJ2-7; unclear D gene. V was clipped by 2 bases and J by 7 bases, with 9 bases between them. The CDR3 has 12 residues. Germline loops: CDR1 SGHAT, CDR2 FQNNGV. The CDR3 DNA reads as TGTGCCAGCAGCTTATTGGTTAGGGAGCAGTACTTC. This codes for CASSLLVREQYF.

V usage is TRBV2 and J usage is TRBJ2-4, with 10 nucleotides matching TRBD2. The CDR3 is 16 amino acids. Germline V lookup: CDR1 SNHLY, CDR2 FYNNEI. Losses at the gene ends were 7 bases for V and 3 bases for J; bases not matched to a gene: 9. DNA for the CDR3: TGTGCCAGCAAAGGGCTAGCGGGAGCTGACAAAAACATTCAGTACTTC. The encoded protein is CASKGLAGADKNIQYF.

The chain recombines TRBV11-2 with TRBJ2-1; 10 nucleotides agree with TRBD2. CDR1 and CDR2 (germline): SGHAT, FQNNGV. The CDR3 has 15 residues. The trim removed 5 bases at V and 7 bases at J, leaving 8 bases unmatched. CDR3 protein: CASSLGLAEWNEQFF. CDR3 nucleotide sequence: TGTGCCAGCAGCCTTGGACTAGCGGAGTGGAATGAGCAGTTCTTC.

V is TRBV6-6 and J is TRBJ2-5, with 7 bases aligning to TRBD2. CDR3 length equals 16 residues. Per germline, CDR1 MNHNY and CDR2 SVGAGI (reference sequence). V gave up 3 bases and J gave up 1 base; unmatched junction bases: 8. The CDR3 sequence: CASSYLQRGVQETQYF. The CDR3, as DNA: TGTGCCAGCAGTTATTTACAGCGGGGAGTCCAAGAGACCCAGTACTTC.

The gene calls are TRBV28 and TRBJ2-1, with TRBD2 matching over 11 bases. V was pared by 3 bases and J by 6 bases, with 13 bases of the junction left unmatched. Germline lookup yields CDR1 MDHEN and CDR2 SYDVKM. The CDR3 has 18 residues. CDR3 coding DNA: TGTGCCAGCAGTTTCCCTAGCGGGAGGACGCTGAACATCAATGAGCAGTTCTTC. Its translation is CASSFPSGRTLNINEQFF.

This clone was observed a handful of times. This chain uses TRBV19 with TRBJ1-1; D perhaps matches TRBD1 (5 bases). The CDR3 runs 13 residues. The germline V gene encodes CDR1 LNHDA and CDR2 SQIVND (reference sequence). Trimming left V 3 bases short and J 6 bases short, with 11 bases between. The CDR3 loop reads CASSIKGIAEAFF. The CDR3 DNA reads as TGTGCCAGTAGTATCAAGGGGATAGCTGAAGCTTTCTTT.

This clone was seen only once. The rearrangement links TRBV19 to TRBJ2-7; D might be TRBD2 (5 bases). Germline-derived CDR1 and CDR2 are LNHDA and SQIVND (reference sequence). Trimming took 4 bases from V and 2 from J, leaving 21 bases between them. The CDR3 runs 17 residues. CDR3 nucleotides: TGTGCCAGTAGTACCGGTACCGAAGGTGGGAGAGCCTACGAGCAGTACTTC. This codes for CASSTGTEGGRAYEQYF.

The chain has TRBV28 and TRBJ1-4; the D is unclear. From germline, CDR1 is MDHEN and CDR2 SYDVKM. V was cut by 3 bases and J by 0 bases, with 14 bases left in between. CDR3 size: 17 residues. The CDR3 DNA is TGTGCCAGCAGTTTCCGGACTCAAGGGACAACTAATGAAAAACTGTTTTTT. Amino acid sequence: CASSFRTQGTTNEKLFF.

V and J are TRBV29-1 and TRBJ2-3, with 7 bases that match TRBD2. In germline, CDR1 is SQVTM, CDR2 ANQGSEA. Trimming took 6 bases from V and 0 from J; bases not matched to a gene: 9. CDR3 length equals 15 residues. The CDR3 nucleotides read TGCAGCGTCCCCCTTCCTAGCGGAAGCACAGATACGCAGTATTTT. Protein product: CSVPLPSGSTDTQYF.

The chain couples TRBV7-3 to TRBJ2-1; 12 bases are shared with TRBD2. Trimming cost V 5 bases and J 8 bases; bases outside gene matches: 10. Germline loops: CDR1 SGHTA, CDR2 FQGTGA. This CDR3 spans 16 amino acids. The CDR3 sequence: CASSHSSGRAFDEQFF. The DNA for the CDR3 is TGTGCCAGCAGCCATTCTAGCGGGAGGGCCTTCGATGAGCAGTTCTTC.

The chain is built from TRBV7-9 and TRBJ2-5; 10 bases line up with TRBD1. The CDR3 covers 16 residues. The germline gives CDR1 SEHNR, CDR2 FQNEAQ (reference sequence). With V trimmed by 2 bases and J by 5 bases, 8 bases remained unmatched. The CDR3 bases are TGTGCCAGCAGCTTAATGACAGGGGGCGCCGGGGAGACCCAGTACTTC. It codes for CASSLMTGGAGETQYF.

The CDR3 DNA reads TGTGCCAGCAGTCCTACGGGCAGCGGGAGCGGGGATACGCAGTATTTT. Translated: CASSPTGSGSGDTQYF. The rearrangement links TRBV6-6 to TRBJ2-3, with 8 positions matching TRBD2. CDR1 is MNHNY and CDR2 is SVGAGI in the germline V gene (reference sequence). Trimming at V came to 5 bases and at J to 6 bases, leaving 13 bases not matched to a gene. The CDR3 has 16 amino acids.

The chain joins TRBV6-1 to TRBJ2-7; 8 nucleotides agree with TRBD1. CDR3 length equals 14 residues. J gave up 3 bases and V 6 bases, and 7 bases lay outside the gene matches. CDR1 is MNHNS and CDR2 is SASEGT in the germline V gene. The CDR3 coding sequence is TGTGCCAGCAGCCGAACAGGGGGAGACTACGAGCAGTACTTC. It translates to CASSRTGGDYEQYF.